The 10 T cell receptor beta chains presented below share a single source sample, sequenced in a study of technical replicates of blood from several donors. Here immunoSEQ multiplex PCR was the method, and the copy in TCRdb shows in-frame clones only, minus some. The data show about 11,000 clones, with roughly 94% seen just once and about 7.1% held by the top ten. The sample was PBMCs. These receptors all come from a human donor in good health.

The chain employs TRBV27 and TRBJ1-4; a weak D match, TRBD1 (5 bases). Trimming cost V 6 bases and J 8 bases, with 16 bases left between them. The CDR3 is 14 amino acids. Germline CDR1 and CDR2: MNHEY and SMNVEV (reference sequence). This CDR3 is CASSYGTAGEKLFF. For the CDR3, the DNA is TGTGCCAGCAGCTATGGGACGGCGGGGGAAAAACTGTTTTTT.

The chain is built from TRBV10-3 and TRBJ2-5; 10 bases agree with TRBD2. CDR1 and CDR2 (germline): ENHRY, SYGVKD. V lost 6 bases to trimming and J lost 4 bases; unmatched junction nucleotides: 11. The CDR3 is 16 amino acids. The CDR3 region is CAISDSAGGSRETQYF. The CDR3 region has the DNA TGTGCCATCAGCGATTCAGCGGGAGGGTCCAGAGAGACCCAGTACTTC.

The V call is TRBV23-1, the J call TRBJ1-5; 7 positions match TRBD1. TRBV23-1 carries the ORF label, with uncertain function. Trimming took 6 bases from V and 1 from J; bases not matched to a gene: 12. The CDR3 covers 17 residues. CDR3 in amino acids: CASRHPTLTGSNQPQHF. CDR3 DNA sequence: TGCGCCAGCAGACACCCTACCTTGACAGGGAGCAATCAGCCCCAGCATTTT.

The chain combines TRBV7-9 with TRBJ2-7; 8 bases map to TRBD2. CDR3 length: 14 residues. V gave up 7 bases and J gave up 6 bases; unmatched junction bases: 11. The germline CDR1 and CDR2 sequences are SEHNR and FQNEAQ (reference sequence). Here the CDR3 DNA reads TGTGCCAGCACCCCGGGGGGGGGTAGCGTCGAGCAGTACTTC. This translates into CASTPGGGSVEQYF.

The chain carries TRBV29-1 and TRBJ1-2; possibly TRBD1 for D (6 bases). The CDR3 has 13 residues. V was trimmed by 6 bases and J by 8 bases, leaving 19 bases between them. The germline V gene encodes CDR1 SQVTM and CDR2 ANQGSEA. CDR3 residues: CSVTTGTLGGYTF. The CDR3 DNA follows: TGCAGCGTGACTACCGGGACATTAGGAGGCTACACCTTC.

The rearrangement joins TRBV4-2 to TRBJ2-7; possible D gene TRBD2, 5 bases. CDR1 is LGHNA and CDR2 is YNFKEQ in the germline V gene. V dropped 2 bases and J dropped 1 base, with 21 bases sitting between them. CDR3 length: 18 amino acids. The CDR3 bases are TGTGCCAGCAGCCAATCTCGTGGCGGCGGGCCCCTATCCTACGAGCAGTACTTC. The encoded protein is CASSQSRGGGPLSYEQYF.

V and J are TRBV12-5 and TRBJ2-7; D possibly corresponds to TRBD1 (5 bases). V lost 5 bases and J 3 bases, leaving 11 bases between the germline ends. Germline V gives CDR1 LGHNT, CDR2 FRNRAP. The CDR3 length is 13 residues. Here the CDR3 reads CASGPDSNYEQYF. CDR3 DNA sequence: TGTGCTAGTGGTCCTGACAGTAACTACGAGCAGTACTTC.

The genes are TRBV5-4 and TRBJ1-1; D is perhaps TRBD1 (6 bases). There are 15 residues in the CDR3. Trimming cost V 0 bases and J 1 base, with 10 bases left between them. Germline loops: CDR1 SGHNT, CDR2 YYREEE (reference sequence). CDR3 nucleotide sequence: TGTGCCAGCAGCTTGGACCCGACAGGGAACACTGAAGCTTTCTTT. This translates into CASSLDPTGNTEAFF.

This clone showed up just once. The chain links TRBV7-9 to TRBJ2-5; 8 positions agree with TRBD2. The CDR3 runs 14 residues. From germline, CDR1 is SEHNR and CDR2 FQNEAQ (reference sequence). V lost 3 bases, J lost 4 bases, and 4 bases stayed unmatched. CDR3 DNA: TGTGCCAGCAGCTTTAGCGGGGCGGGAGAGACCCAGTACTTC. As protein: CASSFSGAGETQYF.

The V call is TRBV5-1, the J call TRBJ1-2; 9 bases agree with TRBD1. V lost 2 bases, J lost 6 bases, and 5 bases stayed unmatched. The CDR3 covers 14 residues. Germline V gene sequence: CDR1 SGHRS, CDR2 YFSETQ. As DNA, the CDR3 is TGCGCCAGCAGCTTACAGGGGGCGGGAGATGGCTACACCTTC. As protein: CASSLQGAGDGYTF.